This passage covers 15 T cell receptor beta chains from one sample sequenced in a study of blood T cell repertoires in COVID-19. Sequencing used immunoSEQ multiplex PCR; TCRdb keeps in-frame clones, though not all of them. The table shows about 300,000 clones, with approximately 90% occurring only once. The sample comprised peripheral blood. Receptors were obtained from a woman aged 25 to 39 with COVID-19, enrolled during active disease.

The CDR3 sequence: CASSLGKLAGYNEQFF. CDR3 sequence (DNA): TGTGCCAGCAGTCTAGGGAAACTAGCGGGATACAATGAGCAGTTCTTC. The chain links TRBV2 to TRBJ2-1; 10 bases line up with TRBD2. CDR3 length: 16 amino acids. Germline-derived CDR1 and CDR2 are SNHLY and FYNNEI. Trimming removed 5 bases from V and 4 bases from J; junction bases left unmatched: 8.

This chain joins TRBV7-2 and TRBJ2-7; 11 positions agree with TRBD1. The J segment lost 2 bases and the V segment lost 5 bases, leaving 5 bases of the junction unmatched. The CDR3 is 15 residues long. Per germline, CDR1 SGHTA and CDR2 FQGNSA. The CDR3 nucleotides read TGTGCCAGCAGCCCAAGGACAGGGGGCACCTACGAGCAGTACTTC. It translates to CASSPRTGGTYEQYF.

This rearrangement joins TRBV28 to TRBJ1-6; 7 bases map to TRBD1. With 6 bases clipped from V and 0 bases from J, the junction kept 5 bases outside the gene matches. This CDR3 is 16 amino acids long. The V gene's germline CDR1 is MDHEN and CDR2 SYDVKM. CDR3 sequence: CASSGGQASYNSPLHF. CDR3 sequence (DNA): TGTGCCAGCAGCGGAGGACAGGCCTCCTATAATTCACCCCTCCACTTT.

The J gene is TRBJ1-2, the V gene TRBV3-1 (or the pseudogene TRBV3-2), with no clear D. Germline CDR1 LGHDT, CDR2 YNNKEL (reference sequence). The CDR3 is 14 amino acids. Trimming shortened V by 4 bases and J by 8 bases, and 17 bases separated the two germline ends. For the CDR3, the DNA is TGTGCCAGCAGCCCTGGGGAGGGAAGGAGAGGCTACACCTTC. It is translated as CASSPGEGRRGYTF.

This CDR3 reads CASSHGGVSGNTIYF. CDR3 sequence (DNA): TGTGCCAGCAGCCATGGGGGGGTCAGTGGAAACACCATATATTTT. The chain recombines TRBV3-1 (or the pseudogene TRBV3-2) with TRBJ1-3; D is possibly TRBD1 (5 bases). Germline-derived CDR1 and CDR2 are LGHDT and YNNKEL (reference sequence). This CDR3 comprises 15 residues. Trimming stripped 3 bases from V and 3 bases from J, with 12 bases between.

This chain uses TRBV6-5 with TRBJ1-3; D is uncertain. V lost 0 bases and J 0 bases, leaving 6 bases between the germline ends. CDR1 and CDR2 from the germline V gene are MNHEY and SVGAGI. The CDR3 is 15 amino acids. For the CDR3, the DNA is TGTGCCAGCAGTTACTCGAGAGACTCTGGAAACACCATATATTTT. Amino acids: CASSYSRDSGNTIYF.

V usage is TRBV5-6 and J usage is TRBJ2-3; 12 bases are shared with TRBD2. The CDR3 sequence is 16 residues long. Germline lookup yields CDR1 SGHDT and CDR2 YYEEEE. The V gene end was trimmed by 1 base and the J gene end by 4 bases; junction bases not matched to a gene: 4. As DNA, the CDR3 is TGTGCCAGCAGCTTGAGTCTAGCGGGAGGGGCAGATACGCAGTATTTT. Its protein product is CASSLSLAGGADTQYF. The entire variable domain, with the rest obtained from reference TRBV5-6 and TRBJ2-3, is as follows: DAGVTQSPTHLIKTRGQQVTLRCSPKSGHDTVSWYQQALGQGPQFIFQYYEEEERQRGNFPDRFSGHQFPNYSSELNVNALLLGDSALYLCASSLSLAGGADTQYFGPGTRLTVL.

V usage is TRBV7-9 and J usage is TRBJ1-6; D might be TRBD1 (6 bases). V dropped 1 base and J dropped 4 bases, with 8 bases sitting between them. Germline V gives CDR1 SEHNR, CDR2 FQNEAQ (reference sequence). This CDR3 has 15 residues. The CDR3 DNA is TGTGCCAGCAGCTTAGAGGGGGTTTATAATTCACCCCTCCACTTT. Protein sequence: CASSLEGVYNSPLHF.

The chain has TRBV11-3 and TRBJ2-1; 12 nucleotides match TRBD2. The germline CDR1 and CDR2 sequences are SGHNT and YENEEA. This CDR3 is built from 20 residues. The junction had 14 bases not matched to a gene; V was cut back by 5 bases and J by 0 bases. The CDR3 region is CASSTPWTSGKGSSYNEQFF. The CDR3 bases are TGTGCCAGCAGCACCCCGTGGACTAGCGGGAAAGGGAGCTCCTACAATGAGCAGTTCTTC.

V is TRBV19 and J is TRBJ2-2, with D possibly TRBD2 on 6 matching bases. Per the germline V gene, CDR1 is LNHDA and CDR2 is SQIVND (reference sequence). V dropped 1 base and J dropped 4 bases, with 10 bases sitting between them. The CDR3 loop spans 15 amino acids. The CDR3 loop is CASSIAGVGTGELFF. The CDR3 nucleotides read TGTGCCAGTAGTATAGCGGGAGTGGGCACCGGGGAGCTGTTTTTT.

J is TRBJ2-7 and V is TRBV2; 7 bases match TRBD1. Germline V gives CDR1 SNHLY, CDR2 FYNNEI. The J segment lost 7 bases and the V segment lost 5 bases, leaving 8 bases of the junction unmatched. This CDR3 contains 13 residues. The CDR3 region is CASSLGQVQEQYF. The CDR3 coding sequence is TGTGCCAGCAGTTTAGGACAGGTCCAGGAGCAGTACTTC.

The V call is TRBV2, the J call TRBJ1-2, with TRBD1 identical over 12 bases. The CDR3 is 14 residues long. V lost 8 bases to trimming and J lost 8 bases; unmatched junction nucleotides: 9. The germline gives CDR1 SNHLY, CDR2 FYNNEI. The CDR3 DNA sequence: TGTGCCAGCGCCACCGGGACAGGGGGCGCCGGCTACACCTTC. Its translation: CASATGTGGAGYTF.

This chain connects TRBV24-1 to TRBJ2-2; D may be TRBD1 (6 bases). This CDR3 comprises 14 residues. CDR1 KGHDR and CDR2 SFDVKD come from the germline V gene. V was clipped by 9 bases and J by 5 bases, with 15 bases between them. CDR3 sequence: CATGGRVFTGELFF. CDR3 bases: TGTGCCACCGGGGGCAGGGTTTTTACCGGGGAGCTGTTTTTT.

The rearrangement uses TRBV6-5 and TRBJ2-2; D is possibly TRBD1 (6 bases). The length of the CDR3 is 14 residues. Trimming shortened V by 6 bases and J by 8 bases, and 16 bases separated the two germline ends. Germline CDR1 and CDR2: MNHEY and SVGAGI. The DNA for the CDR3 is TGTGCCAGCAGCTTCACAGGGAATCGAGGGGAGCTGTTTTTT. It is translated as CASSFTGNRGELFF.

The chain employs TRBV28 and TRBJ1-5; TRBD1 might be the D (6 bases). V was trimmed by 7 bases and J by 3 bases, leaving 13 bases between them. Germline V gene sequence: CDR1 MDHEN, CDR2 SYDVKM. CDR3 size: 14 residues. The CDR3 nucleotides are TGTGCCAGCACTCCTGGGGGGGCCAATCAGCCCCAGCATTTT. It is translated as CASTPGGANQPQHF.